The T cell receptor beta chain described here comes from a study of cytomegalovirus exposure and HLA in healthy donors. The trim removed 0 bases at V and 5 bases at J, leaving 6 bases unmatched. In germline, CDR1 is SGHRS, CDR2 YFSETQ. The CDR3 has 15 amino acids. Those who donated were healthy bone marrow donors. Primers included in the PCR were 60 Vbeta and 13 Jbeta primers. Repertoires were generated with immunoSEQ multiplex PCR, while TCRdb's copy carries only in-frame clones and drops some. The sample holds roughly 150,000 clones, around 77% seen once. Findings and caveats of the study: For cytomegalovirus status, the classifier reportedly gave diagnoses with high specificity and sensitivity. Clonal expansion, a later analysis showed, was greater in HLA-associated TCR beta chains than in equally common others.

Of note for this clone: Its antigen is not identified.

The clonotype was recovered from a man younger than 40 in good health and CMV-seronegative. The V gene is TRBV5-1, the J gene TRBJ1-1; 8 bases line up with TRBD1. Sequencing input: PBMCs. The CDR3 loop reads CASSLGGQGRTEAFF. CDR3 nucleotides: TGCGCCAGCAGCTTGGGTGGACAGGGAAGGACTGAAGCTTTCTTT.